This record concerns one T cell receptor (beta chain) sequence. The antigen remains undetermined. TCRdb keeps only in-frame clones here, not all; method: immunoSEQ multiplex PCR. The sample consists of approximately 96,000 clones, 90% to 95% of them appearing once. This sample stems from a study of T cell responses to AZD1222 COVID-19 vaccine. Germline assignment: CDR1 MNHEY and CDR2 SMNVEV (reference sequence). The CDR3 sequence is 17 residues long. Trimming left V 5 bases short and J 1 base short, with 18 bases between. Points from the study as a whole: Donors were largely white British and mainly female; clonal diversity was possibly underestimated. No day 14 peak samples; only post-peak repertoires were characterized.

The receptor was isolated from an adult who received the AZD1222 COVID-19 vaccine. The chain couples TRBV27 to TRBJ1-5, with TRBD1 as a possible D gene (6 bases). The starting material was peripheral blood, obtained 28 days after the second AZD1222 dose. CDR3 residues: CASSATGTKGSNQPQHF. Here the CDR3 DNA reads TGTGCCAGCAGTGCCACCGGGACAAAGGGGAGCAATCAGCCCCAGCATTTT.